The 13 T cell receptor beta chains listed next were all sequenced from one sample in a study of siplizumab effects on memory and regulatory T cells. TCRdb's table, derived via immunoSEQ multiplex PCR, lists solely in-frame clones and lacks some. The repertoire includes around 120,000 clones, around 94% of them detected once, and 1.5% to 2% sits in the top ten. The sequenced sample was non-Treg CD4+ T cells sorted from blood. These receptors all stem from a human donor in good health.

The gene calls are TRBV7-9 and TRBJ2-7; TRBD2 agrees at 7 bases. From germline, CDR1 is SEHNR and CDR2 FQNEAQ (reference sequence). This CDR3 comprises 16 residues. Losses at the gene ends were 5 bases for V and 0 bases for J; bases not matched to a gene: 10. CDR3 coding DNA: TGTGCCAGCAGCGGACTAGGGACTTCAAGCTCCTACGAGCAGTACTTC. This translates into CASSGLGTSSSYEQYF.

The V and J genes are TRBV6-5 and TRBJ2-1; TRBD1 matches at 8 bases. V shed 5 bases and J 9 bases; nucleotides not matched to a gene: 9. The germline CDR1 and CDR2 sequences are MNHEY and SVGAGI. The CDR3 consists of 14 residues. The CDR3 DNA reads TGTGCCAGCAGTAGGACAGGGTCCTTTGGTGAGCAGTTCTTC. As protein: CASSRTGSFGEQFF.

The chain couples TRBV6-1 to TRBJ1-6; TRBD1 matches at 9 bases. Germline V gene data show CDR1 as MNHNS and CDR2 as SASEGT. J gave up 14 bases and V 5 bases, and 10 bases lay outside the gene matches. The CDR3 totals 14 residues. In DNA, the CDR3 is TGTGCCAGCAGTACAACAGGGGGCTTAAAATCCCTCCACTTT. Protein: CASSTTGGLKSLHF.

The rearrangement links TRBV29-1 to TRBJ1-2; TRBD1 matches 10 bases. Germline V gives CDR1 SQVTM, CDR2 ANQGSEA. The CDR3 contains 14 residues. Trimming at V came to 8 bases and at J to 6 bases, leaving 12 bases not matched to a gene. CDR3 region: CSSTPKGTGDGYTF. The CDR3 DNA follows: TGCAGCTCTACCCCAAAAGGGACAGGGGATGGCTACACCTTC.

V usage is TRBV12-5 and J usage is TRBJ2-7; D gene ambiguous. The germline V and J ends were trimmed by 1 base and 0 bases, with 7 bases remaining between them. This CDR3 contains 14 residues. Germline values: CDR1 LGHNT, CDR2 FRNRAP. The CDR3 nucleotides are TGTGCTAGTGGTTTGGCCGGATTCTCCTACGAGCAGTACTTC. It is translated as CASGLAGFSYEQYF.

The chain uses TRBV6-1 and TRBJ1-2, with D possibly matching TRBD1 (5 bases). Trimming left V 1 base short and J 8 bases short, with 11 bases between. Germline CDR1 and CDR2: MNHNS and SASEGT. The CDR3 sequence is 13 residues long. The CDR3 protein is CASSEGVGAGYTF. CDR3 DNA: TGTGCCAGCAGTGAAGGAGTAGGGGCGGGCTACACCTTC.

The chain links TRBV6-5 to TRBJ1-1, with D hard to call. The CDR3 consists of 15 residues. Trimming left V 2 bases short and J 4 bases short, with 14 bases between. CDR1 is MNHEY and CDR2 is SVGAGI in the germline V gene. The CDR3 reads CASSYPPFLGTEAFF. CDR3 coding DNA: TGTGCCAGCAGTTACCCACCCTTTTTGGGCACTGAAGCTTTCTTT.

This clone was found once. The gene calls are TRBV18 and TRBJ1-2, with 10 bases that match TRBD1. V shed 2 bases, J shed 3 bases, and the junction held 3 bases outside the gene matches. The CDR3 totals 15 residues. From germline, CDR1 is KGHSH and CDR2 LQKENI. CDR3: CASSPGTGDDYGYTF. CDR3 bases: TGTGCCAGCTCACCAGGGACAGGGGATGACTATGGCTACACCTTC.

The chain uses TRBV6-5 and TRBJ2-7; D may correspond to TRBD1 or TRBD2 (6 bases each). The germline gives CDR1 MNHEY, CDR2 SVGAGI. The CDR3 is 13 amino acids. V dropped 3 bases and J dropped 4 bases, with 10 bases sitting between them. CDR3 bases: TGTGCCAGCAGTTATAGGAGGGGGTACGAGCAGTACTTC. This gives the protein CASSYRRGYEQYF.

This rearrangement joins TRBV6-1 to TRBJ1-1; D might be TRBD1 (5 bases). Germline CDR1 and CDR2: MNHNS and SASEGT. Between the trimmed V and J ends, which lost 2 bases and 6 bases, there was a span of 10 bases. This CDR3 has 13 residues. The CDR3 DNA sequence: TGTGCCAGCAGTGAACAGGGCGCGGCTGAAGCTTTCTTT. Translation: CASSEQGAAEAFF.

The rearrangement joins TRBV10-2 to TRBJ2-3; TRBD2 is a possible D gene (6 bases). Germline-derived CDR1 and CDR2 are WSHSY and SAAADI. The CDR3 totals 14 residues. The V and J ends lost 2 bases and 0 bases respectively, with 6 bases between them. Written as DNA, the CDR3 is TGCGCCAGCAGTGAGGGGGGGAGCACAGATACGCAGTATTTT. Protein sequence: CASSEGGSTDTQYF.

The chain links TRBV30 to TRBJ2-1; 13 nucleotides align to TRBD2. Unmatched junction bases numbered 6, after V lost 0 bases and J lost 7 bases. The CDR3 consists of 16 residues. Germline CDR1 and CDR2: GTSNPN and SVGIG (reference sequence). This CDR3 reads CAWSVTGTSGINEQFF. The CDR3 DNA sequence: TGTGCCTGGAGTGTCACCGGGACTAGCGGGATTAATGAGCAGTTCTTC.

The CDR3 loop is CASSAQGDVDTQYF. CDR3 DNA: TGTGCCAGCAGCGCCCAAGGAGATGTAGATACGCAGTATTTT. The chain links TRBV9 to TRBJ2-3; D is ambiguous. Looked up from germline, CDR1 is SGDLS and CDR2 is YYNGEE. This CDR3 is built from 14 residues. V was clipped by 3 bases and J by 5 bases, with 13 bases between them. Variable domain in full (rest from reference TRBV9 and TRBJ2-3): DSGVTQTPKHLITATGQRVTLRCSPRSGDLSVYWYQQSLDQGLQFLIQYYNGEERAKGNILERFSAQQFPDLHSELNLSSLELGDSALYFCASSAQGDVDTQYFGPGTRLTVL.